The source of this TCR beta chain is a study of cytomegalovirus exposure and HLA in healthy donors. The overall study: Out of 398 genotyped donors, approximately 84% belonged to the Caucasian-associated ancestry cluster.

Worth noting for this clone: Its antigen is undetermined.

General study points: Immune exposure information available was restricted to CMV serostatus.

This CDR3 is built from 15 residues. Germline CDR1 is SQVTM and CDR2 is ANQGSEA. The V and J ends lost 7 bases and 0 bases, in that order; junction bases with no gene match: 6. A multiplex PCR was run with 60 Vbeta primers and 13 Jbeta primers. Produced via immunoSEQ multiplex PCR; TCRdb's table is partial and in-frame only. The sample has 95,000 to 120,000 clones, roughly 67% seen once. These donors, healthy bone marrow donors, were studied. The chain uses TRBV29-1 and TRBJ2-1, with 10 bases aligning to TRBD2. Sequencing used PBMCs. This clonotype was obtained from a man between 18 and 29 years old in good health and CMV-seropositive. This CDR3 reads CSGTSGASSYNEQFF. CDR3 sequence (DNA): TGCAGCGGAACTAGCGGGGCCAGCTCCTACAATGAGCAGTTCTTC.